One sample yielded the 20 T cell receptor beta chains listed below, sequenced in a study of blood T cells in healthy people across ages (dated by TCRdb to the mid-2010s). Preparation of the library involved 5' RACE. Data came from an Illumina HiSeq 2500. A second 7 to 11 cycle PCR used a sample-barcoded 5' primer and a J-beta primer mix. TCRdb's own reprocessing of the public reads used fastp at Q25 and MiXCR and kept productive beta chains. Records with the same CDR3 protein are collapsed into one entry carrying the most frequent genes and DNA. For this sample the table gives around 850,000 distinct CDR3 sequences, of which about 37% were detected only once. The top ten constitute over 10% of the sample. Material for sequencing was blood. These receptor sequences come from a man aged 18 to 30 in good health.

This sequence joins TRBV4-3 and TRBJ2-1; 8 bases map to TRBD2. The CDR3 covers 16 residues. Losses at the gene ends were 3 bases for V and 4 bases for J; bases not matched to a gene: 8. Looked up from germline, CDR1 is LGHNA and CDR2 is YSLEER. In DNA, the CDR3 is TGCGCCAGCAGCCAGGGGTTTCGGGGGGGTTACAATGAGCAGTTCTTC. Encoded protein: CASSQGFRGGYNEQFF.

The sample holds a few counts of this clonotype. The J gene is TRBJ2-2, the V gene TRBV7-2; 8 bases fit TRBD2. The V gene end was trimmed by 3 bases and the J gene end by 0 bases; junction bases not matched to a gene: 0. This CDR3 region has 15 residues. Germline CDR1 SGHTA, CDR2 FQGNSA. Here the CDR3 reads CASSFSGTNTGELFF. CDR3 nucleotides: TGTGCCAGCAGCTTTAGCGGGACGAACACCGGGGAGCTGTTTTTT.

The V gene is TRBV7-9, the J gene TRBJ1-2; D might be TRBD1 (6 bases). The CDR3 covers 15 residues. Trimming removed 0 bases from V and 3 bases from J, with 11 bases in between. Germline CDR1 is SEHNR and CDR2 is FQNEAQ (reference sequence). The CDR3 loop is CASSLAGGPDYGYTF. CDR3 DNA sequence: TGTGCCAGCAGCTTAGCGGGGGGCCCTGACTATGGCTACACCTTC.

V and J are TRBV20-1 and TRBJ2-1, with D perhaps matching TRBD1 (5 bases). The CDR3 spans 15 residues. Trimming pared 1 base from V and 6 bases from J, leaving 16 bases between. Germline V CDR1 and CDR2: DFQATT, SNEGSKA (reference sequence). The CDR3 reads CSARGGWSGPNEQFF. DNA of the CDR3: TGCAGTGCTAGAGGGGGCTGGTCGGGCCCCAATGAGCAGTTCTTC.

A note on this clonotype: A much more abundant neighbour one base away suggests this may be a read error. This CDR3 reads CASSAAGTATYNEEFF. In DNA form, the CDR3 reads TGTGCCAGCAGCGCCGCAGGGACAGCCACCTACAATGAGGAGTTCTTC. The chain uses TRBV7-8 and TRBJ2-1; 7 bases fit TRBD1. There are 16 residues in the CDR3. Germline CDR1 and CDR2: SGHVS and FQNEAQ. Complete variable domain (other parts from reference TRBV7-8 and TRBJ2-1): GAGVSQSPRYKVAKRGQDVALRCDPISGHVSLFWYQQALGQGPEFLTYFQNEAQLDKSGLPSDRFFAERPEGSVSTLKIQRTQQEDSAVYLCASSAAGTATYNEEFFGPGTRLTVL.

This clonotype was found a few times. V is TRBV2 and J is TRBJ2-5, with D perhaps matching TRBD1 (5 bases). V lost 3 bases, J lost 2 bases, and 10 bases lay in between. Germline V lookup: CDR1 SNHLY, CDR2 FYNNEI. This CDR3 spans 14 amino acids. This CDR3 reads CASSETERQETQYF. CDR3 coding DNA: TGTGCCAGCAGTGAGACAGAACGACAAGAGACCCAGTACTTC.

The rearrangement joins TRBV7-2 to TRBJ1-4; D unresolved. V gave up 5 bases and J gave up 6 bases, with 19 bases separating them. Per the germline V gene, CDR1 is SGHTA and CDR2 is FQGNSA. CDR3 size: 16 residues. The CDR3 reads CASSPSAAAEYEKLFF. In nucleotides, the CDR3 is TGTGCCAGCAGCCCCTCCGCGGCAGCTGAATATGAAAAACTGTTTTTT.

This clonotype was counted between two and nine times. V is TRBV6-2 or TRBV6-3 and J is TRBJ1-1; tentative D call: TRBD1 (5 bases). V dropped 2 bases and J dropped 0 bases, with 13 bases sitting between them. The CDR3 sequence is 16 residues long. Per germline, CDR1 MNHEY and CDR2 SVGEGT. The chain's CDR3 is CASSYRGGILNTEAFF. CDR3 in DNA: TGTGCCAGCAGTTACAGGGGTGGAATCCTGAACACTGAAGCTTTCTTT.

This clonotype appeared many times. The chain is built from TRBV29-1 and TRBJ2-3, with D uncertain. Between the trimmed V and J ends, which lost 7 bases and 2 bases, there was a span of 10 bases. The germline V gene encodes CDR1 SQVTM and CDR2 ANQGSEA. This CDR3 has 12 residues. CDR3 sequence (DNA): TGCAGCGCGACCGACACCACAGATACGCAGTATTTT. Protein sequence: CSATDTTDTQYF.

V and J are TRBV25-1 and TRBJ1-1; TRBD1 aligns across 11 bases. Germline V gene sequence: CDR1 MGHDK, CDR2 SYGVNS. The CDR3 is 15 residues long. V dropped 8 bases and J dropped 6; count of bases not matched to a gene: 11. This chain's CDR3 is CASVPPGTGGPEAFF. In nucleotides, the CDR3 is TGTGCCAGCGTCCCCCCCGGGACAGGGGGGCCTGAAGCTTTCTTT.

This clonotype has at least ten counts. The V call is TRBV12-3 or TRBV12-4, the J call TRBJ2-4; maybe TRBD1 (6 bases). The CDR3 consists of 14 residues. V shed 5 bases and J shed 3 bases, with 11 bases lying between them. The CDR3 is CASSPTGNKNIQYF. DNA for the CDR3: TGTGCCAGCAGTCCCACAGGGAACAAAAACATTCAGTACTTC.

The rearrangement joins TRBV27 to TRBJ1-1, with D uncertain. CDR3 length: 13 residues. The V end was cut by 6 bases, the J end by 3 bases, with 11 bases between. The germline V gene encodes CDR1 MNHEY and CDR2 SMNVEV (reference sequence). The CDR3 sequence: CASSTNLDTEAFF. CDR3 nucleotides: TGTGCCAGCAGCACAAACCTGGACACTGAAGCTTTCTTT.

This clonotype appeared a few times. The V call is TRBV5-1, the J call TRBJ1-1, with D unresolved. Germline values: CDR1 SGHRS, CDR2 YFSETQ. The V end lost 0 bases, the J end lost 11 bases, and 14 bases lay between the germline ends. This CDR3 region has 13 residues. The CDR3 region has the DNA TGCGCCAGCAGCTTGGAGGGCGGTCTAAGGGCTTTCTTT. Translated: CASSLEGGLRAFF.

This clonotype was seen a handful of times. This chain links TRBV25-1 with TRBJ1-3; D not certain. The CDR3 has 14 residues. With 2 bases removed from V and 4 bases from J, the gap between germline ends came to 9 bases. Germline CDR1 reads MGHDK; CDR2 reads SYGVNS. This chain's CDR3 is CASSEPGSGNTIYF. In nucleotides, the CDR3 is TGTGCCAGCAGTGAACCCGGATCCGGAAACACCATATATTTT.

In its sample, this clonotype was seen once. A junction end diverges from the germline sequence, so it may reflect a read error. The chain joins TRBV20-1 to TRBJ2-1, with D maybe TRBD2 (6 bases). This CDR3 has 14 residues. The V gene's germline CDR1 is DFQATT and CDR2 SNEGSKA (reference sequence). The CDR3 loop reads CSAGTASSYNERFF. CDR3 DNA sequence: TGCAGTGCCGGGACTGCTAGCTCCTACAATGAGCGGTTCTTC.

Only a few counts were recorded for this clonotype. V and J are TRBV19 and TRBJ1-1; the match to TRBD1 covers 7 bases. Germline-derived CDR1 and CDR2 are LNHDA and SQIVND (reference sequence). V gave up 3 bases and J gave up 4 bases; unmatched junction bases: 2. The CDR3 is made up of 13 amino acids. The CDR3 sequence is CASSIGQVTEAFF. The CDR3 DNA is TGTGCCAGTAGTATTGGACAGGTCACTGAAGCTTTCTTT.

The chain employs TRBV12-3 or TRBV12-4 and TRBJ1-2; TRBD1 is a possible D gene (6 bases). Trimming removed 6 bases from V and 4 bases from J, with 18 bases in between. The CDR3 is made up of 15 amino acids. In nucleotides, the CDR3 is TGTGCCAGCAGCCGCTCCCGGGACATCACCTATGGCTACACCTTC. It translates to CASSRSRDITYGYTF.

The CDR3 nucleotides read TGCGCCAGCAGCCGACAGGGCGGTTCTGGAAACACCATATATTTT. This sequence encodes CASSRQGGSGNTIYF. The V call is TRBV4-3, the J call TRBJ1-3; 7 nucleotides agree with TRBD1. The V and J ends lost 4 bases and 1 base, in that order; junction bases with no gene match: 4. This CDR3 has 15 amino acids. CDR1 is LGHNA, CDR2 YSLEER, per germline.

As for this clonotype: A much larger clone is a single base away; this may be a read error. CDR3 bases: TGCGCCGGCAGCTTGGGACAGGGATTCACAGATACGCAGTATTTT. Its protein product is CAGSLGQGFTDTQYF. This chain uses TRBV5-1 with TRBJ2-3; 9 nucleotides agree with TRBD1. There are 15 residues in the CDR3. The germline V gene encodes CDR1 SGHRS and CDR2 YFSETQ.

This clonotype was counted many times. The rearrangement uses TRBV5-1 and TRBJ1-6, with TRBD1 matching 7 bases. Unmatched junction bases numbered 1, after V lost 3 bases and J lost 4 bases. Germline loops: CDR1 SGHRS, CDR2 YFSETQ. This CDR3 is built from 14 residues. The CDR3 nucleotides read TGCGCCAGCAGCTCGGGACAGTATAATTCACCCCTCCACTTT. Encoded protein: CASSSGQYNSPLHF.